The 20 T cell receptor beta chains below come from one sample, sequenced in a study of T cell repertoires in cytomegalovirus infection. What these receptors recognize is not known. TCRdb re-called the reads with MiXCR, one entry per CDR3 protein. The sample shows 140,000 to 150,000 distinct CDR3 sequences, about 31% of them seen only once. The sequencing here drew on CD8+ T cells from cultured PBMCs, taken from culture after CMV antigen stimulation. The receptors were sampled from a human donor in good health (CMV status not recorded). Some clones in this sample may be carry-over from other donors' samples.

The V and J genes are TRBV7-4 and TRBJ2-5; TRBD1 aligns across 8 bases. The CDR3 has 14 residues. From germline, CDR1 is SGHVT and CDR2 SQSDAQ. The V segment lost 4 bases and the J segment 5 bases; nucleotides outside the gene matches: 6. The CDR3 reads CASSSQGAWETQYF. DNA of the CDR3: TGTGCCAGCAGCTCGCAGGGGGCTTGGGAGACCCAGTACTTC.

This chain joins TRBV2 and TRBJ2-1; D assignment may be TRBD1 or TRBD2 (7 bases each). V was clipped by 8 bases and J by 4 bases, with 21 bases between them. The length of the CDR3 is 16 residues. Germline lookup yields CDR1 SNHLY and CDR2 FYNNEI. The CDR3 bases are TGTGCCAGCTTGGGGGGGGGGACAGATCTTTACAATGAGCAGTTCTTC. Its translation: CASLGGGTDLYNEQFF.

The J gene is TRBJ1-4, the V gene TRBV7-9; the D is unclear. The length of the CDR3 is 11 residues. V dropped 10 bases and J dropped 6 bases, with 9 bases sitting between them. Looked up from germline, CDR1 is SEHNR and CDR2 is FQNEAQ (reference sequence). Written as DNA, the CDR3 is TGTGCCATTCCCTCGGATGAAAAACTGTTTTTT. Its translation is CAIPSDEKLFF.

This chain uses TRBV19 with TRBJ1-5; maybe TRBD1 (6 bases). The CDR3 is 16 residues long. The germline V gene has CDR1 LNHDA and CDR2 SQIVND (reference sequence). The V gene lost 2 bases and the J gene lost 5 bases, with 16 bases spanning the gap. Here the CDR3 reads CASSIRGATLYQPQHF. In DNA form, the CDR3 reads TGTGCCAGTAGTATAAGGGGGGCAACCCTTTATCAGCCCCAGCATTTT.

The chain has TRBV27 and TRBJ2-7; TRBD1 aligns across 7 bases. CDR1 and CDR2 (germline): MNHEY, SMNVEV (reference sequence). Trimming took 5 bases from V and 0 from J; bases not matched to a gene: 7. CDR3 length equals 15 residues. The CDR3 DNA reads TGTGCCAGCAGTCAACCGGGACAGCACTCCTACGAGCAGTACTTC. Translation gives CASSQPGQHSYEQYF.

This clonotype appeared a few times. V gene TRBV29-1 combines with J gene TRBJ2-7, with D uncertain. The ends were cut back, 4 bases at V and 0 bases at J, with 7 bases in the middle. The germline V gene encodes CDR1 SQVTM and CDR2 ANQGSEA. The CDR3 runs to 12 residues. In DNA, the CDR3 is TGCAGCGTTGTTGTGAACTCCTACGAGCAGTACTTC. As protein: CSVVVNSYEQYF.

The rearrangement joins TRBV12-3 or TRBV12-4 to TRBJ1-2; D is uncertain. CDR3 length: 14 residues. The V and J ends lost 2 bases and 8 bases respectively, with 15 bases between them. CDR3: CASSLYDGSKGYTF. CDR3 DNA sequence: TGTGCCAGCAGTTTATACGACGGCTCAAAAGGCTACACCTTC.

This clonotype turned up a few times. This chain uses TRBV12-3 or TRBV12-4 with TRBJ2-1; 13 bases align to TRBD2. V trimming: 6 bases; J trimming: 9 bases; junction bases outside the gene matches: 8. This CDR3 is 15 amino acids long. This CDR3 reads CASSLWTSGGGEQFF. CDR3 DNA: TGTGCCAGCAGCCTATGGACTAGCGGGGGTGGTGAGCAGTTCTTC.

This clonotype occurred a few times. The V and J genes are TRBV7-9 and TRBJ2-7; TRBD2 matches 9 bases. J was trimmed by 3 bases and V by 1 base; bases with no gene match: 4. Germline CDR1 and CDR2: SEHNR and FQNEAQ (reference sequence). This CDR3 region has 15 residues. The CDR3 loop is CASSLVAGAFYEQYF. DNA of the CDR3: TGTGCCAGCAGCTTAGTAGCGGGGGCCTTCTACGAGCAGTACTTC.

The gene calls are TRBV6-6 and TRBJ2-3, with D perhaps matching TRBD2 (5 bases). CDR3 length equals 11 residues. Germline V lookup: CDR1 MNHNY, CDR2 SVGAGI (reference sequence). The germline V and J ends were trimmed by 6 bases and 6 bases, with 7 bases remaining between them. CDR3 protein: CASSGGDTQYF. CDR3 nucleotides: TGTGCCAGCAGCGGAGGCGATACGCAGTATTTT.

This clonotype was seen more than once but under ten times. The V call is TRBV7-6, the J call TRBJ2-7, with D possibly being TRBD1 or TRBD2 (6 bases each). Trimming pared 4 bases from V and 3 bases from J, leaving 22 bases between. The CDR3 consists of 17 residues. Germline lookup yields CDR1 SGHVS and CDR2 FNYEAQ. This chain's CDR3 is CASSSGAGELFSYEQYF. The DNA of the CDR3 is TGTGCCAGCAGCTCGGGGGCCGGGGAACTCTTTAGCTACGAGCAGTACTTC.

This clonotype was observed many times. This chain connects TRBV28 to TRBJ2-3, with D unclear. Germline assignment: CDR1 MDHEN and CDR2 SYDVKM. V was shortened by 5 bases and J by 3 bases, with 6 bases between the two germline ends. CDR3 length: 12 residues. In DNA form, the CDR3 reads TGTGCCAGCAGTGTGATAACAGATACGCAGTATTTT. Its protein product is CASSVITDTQYF.

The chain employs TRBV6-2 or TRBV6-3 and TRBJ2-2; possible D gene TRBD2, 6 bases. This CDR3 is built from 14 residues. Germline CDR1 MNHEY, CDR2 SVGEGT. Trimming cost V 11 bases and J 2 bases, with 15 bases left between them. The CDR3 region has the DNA TGTGCCGACATGGGGGGACCCAACACCGGGGAGCTGTTTTTT. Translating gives CADMGGPNTGELFF.

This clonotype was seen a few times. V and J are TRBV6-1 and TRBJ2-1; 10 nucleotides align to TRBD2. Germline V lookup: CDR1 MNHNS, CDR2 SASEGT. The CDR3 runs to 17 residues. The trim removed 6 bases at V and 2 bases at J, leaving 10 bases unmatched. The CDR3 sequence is CASRFKRGGRTYNEQFF. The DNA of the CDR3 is TGTGCCAGCAGATTTAAGCGGGGGGGCCGGACCTACAATGAGCAGTTCTTC.

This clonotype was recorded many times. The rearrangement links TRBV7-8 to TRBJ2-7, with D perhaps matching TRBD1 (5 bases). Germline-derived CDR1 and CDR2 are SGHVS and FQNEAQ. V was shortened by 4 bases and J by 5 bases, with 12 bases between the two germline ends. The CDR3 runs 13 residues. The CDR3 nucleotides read TGTGCCAGCAGCTCCCCCGAAGGGGACGAGCAGTACTTC. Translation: CASSSPEGDEQYF.

CDR3 DNA: TGCAGTGCTCCCCGGGCGGGGATGAGGAGCACAGATACGCAGTATTTT. It specifies CSAPRAGMRSTDTQYF. The chain links TRBV20-1 to TRBJ2-3, with D perhaps matching TRBD2 (6 bases). V was pared by 5 bases and J by 0 bases, with 18 bases between. The CDR3 runs 16 residues. CDR1 DFQATT and CDR2 SNEGSKA come from the germline V gene (reference sequence).

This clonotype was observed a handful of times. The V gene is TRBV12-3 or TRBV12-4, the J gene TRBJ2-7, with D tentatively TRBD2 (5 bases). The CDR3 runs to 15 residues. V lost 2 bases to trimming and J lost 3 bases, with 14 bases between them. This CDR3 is CASSLLGVGIYEQYF. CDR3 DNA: TGTGCCAGCAGTTTATTGGGAGTAGGGATCTACGAGCAGTACTTC.

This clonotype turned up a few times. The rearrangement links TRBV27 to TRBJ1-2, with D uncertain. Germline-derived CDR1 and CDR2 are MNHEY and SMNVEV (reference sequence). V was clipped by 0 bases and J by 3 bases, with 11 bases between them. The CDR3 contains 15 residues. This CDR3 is CASSLSVNTYYGYTF. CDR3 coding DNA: TGTGCCAGCAGTTTATCGGTTAACACCTACTATGGCTACACCTTC.

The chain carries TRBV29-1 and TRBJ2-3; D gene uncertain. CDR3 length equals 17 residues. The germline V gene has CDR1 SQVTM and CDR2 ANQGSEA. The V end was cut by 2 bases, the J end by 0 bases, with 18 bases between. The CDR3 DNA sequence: TGCAGCGTTGAAACGGGCCAAAGGGATTTTAGCACAGATACGCAGTATTTT. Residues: CSVETGQRDFSTDTQYF.

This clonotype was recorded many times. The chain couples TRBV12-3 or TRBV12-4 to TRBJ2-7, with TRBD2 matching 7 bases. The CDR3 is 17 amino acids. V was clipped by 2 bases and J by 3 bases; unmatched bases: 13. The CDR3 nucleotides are TGTGCCAGCAGTTTACATCGTCTGGCGGGGGAGAGCTACGAGCAGTACTTC. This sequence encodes CASSLHRLAGESYEQYF.